One and the same sample provided the 10 T cell receptor beta chains below, sequenced in a study of T cells in Graves' hyperthyroidism and ophthalmopathy. Amplification of TCR beta CDR3 regions used RNA as the template. A first-round RT-PCR of the TCR CDR3 used the HTBI primer set. TCRdb ran MiXCR on the multiplex PCR reads and lists one entry per CDR3 protein. Of about 400,000 distinct CDR3 sequences in the sample, roughly 15% were seen once. Material: blood. These receptors were taken from a woman aged 60-75 years with Graves' ophthalmopathy.

This clonotype was seen at least ten times. V usage is TRBV11-2 and J usage is TRBJ2-4; D is unclear. The germline V gene encodes CDR1 SGHAT and CDR2 FQNNGV. V gave up 0 bases and J gave up 7 bases, with 4 bases separating them. The CDR3 is 12 amino acids. The CDR3 loop reads CASSLEGNIQYF. CDR3 DNA sequence: TGTGCCAGCAGCTTAGAAGGGAACATTCAGTACTTC.

The gene calls are TRBV5-1 and TRBJ2-2; D gene ambiguous. This CDR3 has 15 amino acids. V shed 5 bases and J shed 3 bases, with 14 bases lying between them. Germline V gene sequence: CDR1 SGHRS, CDR2 YFSETQ. This CDR3 is CASSERIPDTGELFF. In nucleotides, the CDR3 is TGCGCCAGCAGTGAAAGGATCCCGGACACCGGGGAGCTGTTTTTT. The full variable domain, with the rest looked up from reference TRBV5-1 and TRBJ2-2, is KAGVTQTPRYLIKTRGQQVTLSCSPISGHRSVSWYQQTPGQGLQFLFEYFSETQRNKGNFPGRFSGRQFSNSRSEMNVSTLELGDSALYLCASSERIPDTGELFFGEGSRLTVL.

Comment on this clonotype: Possible read error: a much larger clone is one base away. This chain links TRBV20-1 with TRBJ2-4; D possibly uses TRBD1 or TRBD2 (5 bases each). The CDR3 runs to 15 residues. CDR1 is DFQATT, CDR2 SNEGSKA, per germline (reference sequence). The CDR3 bases are TGCAGTACTAGAGATCCAGGGTGGTCCGGGAACATTCAGTACTTC. Translating gives CSTRDPGWSGNIQYF.

This clonotype was seen repeatedly, ten times or more. The rearrangement uses TRBV3-1 and TRBJ2-5, with 10 bases that match TRBD1. The germline gives CDR1 LGHDT, CDR2 YNNKEL (reference sequence). With 2 bases clipped from V and 4 bases from J, the junction kept 7 bases outside the gene matches. The CDR3 contains 16 residues. The CDR3 coding sequence is TGTGCCAGCAGCCAATCGGTTGGGACAGGGGTAGAGACCCAGTACTTC. This gives the protein CASSQSVGTGVETQYF.

This sequence joins TRBV19 and TRBJ2-5; possibly TRBD2 for D (5 bases). Germline V gene data show CDR1 as LNHDA and CDR2 as SQIVND (reference sequence). The CDR3 has 15 residues. Between the trimmed V and J ends, which lost 7 bases and 2 bases, there was a span of 17 bases. Here the CDR3 DNA reads TGTGCCAGTACTGGTTCGGGAAATGAACAAGAGACCCAGTACTTC. Protein sequence: CASTGSGNEQETQYF.

This clonotype was picked up many times. The chain combines TRBV30 with TRBJ2-5; D is unresolved. V gave up 3 bases and J gave up 4 bases, with 6 bases separating them. Germline V CDR1 and CDR2: GTSNPN, SVGIG (reference sequence). This CDR3 comprises 11 residues. The CDR3 DNA reads TGTGCCTGGAGACAAACAGAGACCCAGTACTTC. Its translation: CAWRQTETQYF.

In its sample, this clonotype was seen many times. CDR3 sequence (DNA): TGTGCCAGCAGTTTCCGGCAAGATCTACGCAATGAGCAGTTCTTC. Amino acids: CASSFRQDLRNEQFF. The chain couples TRBV12-3 or TRBV12-4 to TRBJ2-1; D is undetermined. This CDR3 has 15 residues. V lost 3 bases and J lost 6, with 15 bases in between.

This clonotype was counted many times. The V and J genes are TRBV6-1 and TRBJ1-1; no clear D gene. With 5 bases removed from V and 1 base from J, the gap between germline ends came to 14 bases. Per germline, CDR1 MNHNS and CDR2 SASEGT. This CDR3 is 15 amino acids long. CDR3 in DNA: TGTGCCAGCAGTCCCGGCGGGGAGGGGAACACTGAAGCTTTCTTT. Translation gives CASSPGGEGNTEAFF.

This rearrangement joins TRBV12-3 or TRBV12-4 to TRBJ1-1; tentatively, D is TRBD1 (5 bases). This CDR3 contains 14 residues. Trimming stripped 7 bases from V and 1 base from J, with 13 bases between. The CDR3 coding sequence is TGTGCCAGCATTTGGGGGGGGAAGAACACTGAAGCTTTCTTT. It is translated as CASIWGGKNTEAFF.

This clonotype came up once. The chain links TRBV4-1 to TRBJ2-4; 8 positions agree with TRBD2. This CDR3 has 16 amino acids. CDR1 MGHRA and CDR2 YSYEKL come from the germline V gene. With V trimmed by 4 bases and J by 2 bases, 7 bases remained unmatched. Here the CDR3 DNA reads TGCGCCAGCAGCCCGCTCGGGAGGGTGTCCAAAAACATTCAGTACTTC. It is translated as CASSPLGRVSKNIQYF.